This TCR beta chain stems from a study of blood T cell repertoires in COVID-19. At the level of the study: What the recovered Cohort 3 donors had was two negative PCRs, clearance, or symptom resolution.

How the authors handled the data: Amplification with reference gene primers provided the estimates of nucleated cell counts. Clones were sequenced by immunoSEQ multiplex PCR, and TCRdb holds only the in-frame ones, with some missing. The DNA gave D and trimming, while V, J and clone size come from that table. Among a few hundred thousand clones, over 75% were seen once, and the ten largest hold 1.5% to 2%. This sequence was found in a man aged 35-49 years in a cohort exposed to, infected with or recovered from COVID-19 (not recorded which). Sample: PBMCs or T cells enriched from blood (not recorded which).

Here the CDR3 reads CASSQGLDRNSPLHF. CDR3 sequence (DNA): TGTGCCAGCAGCCAAGGCCTCGACAGAAATTCACCCCTCCACTTT. The rearrangement joins TRBV3-1 (or the pseudogene TRBV3-2) to TRBJ1-6; possibly TRBD1 for D (5 bases). Germline CDR1 and CDR2: LGHDT and YNNKEL (reference sequence). The CDR3 length is 15 residues. V gave up 1 base and J gave up 7 bases, with 11 bases separating them.